The 23 T cell receptor beta chains presented below share a single source sample, sequenced in a study of T cell changes during pregnancy in multiple sclerosis. The method was immunoSEQ multiplex PCR; TCRdb's version includes in-frame clones alone and lacks a portion of them. Of tens of thousands of clones in the sample, 88% were seen once. This sample comprised peripheral blood, obtained before pregnancy. Receptor source: a female donor with multiple sclerosis, enrolled in a pregnancy study.

This rearrangement joins TRBV11-2 to TRBJ1-1; the D gene is possibly TRBD1 (6 bases). V lost 1 base and J lost 4, with 19 bases in between. Germline values: CDR1 SGHAT, CDR2 FQNNGV. The CDR3 has 17 amino acids. CDR3 sequence: CASSLVVGKQGSTEAFF. The CDR3 coding sequence is TGTGCCAGCAGCTTAGTCGTGGGGAAACAGGGAAGCACTGAAGCTTTCTTT.

The chain uses TRBV4-1 and TRBJ1-2; the D is unclear. The CDR3 is 15 residues long. Trimming shortened V by 0 bases and J by 8 bases, and 16 bases separated the two germline ends. Germline V gene lookup returns CDR1 MGHRA and CDR2 YSYEKL. CDR3: CASSQDERVRMGYTF. CDR3 nucleotide sequence: TGCGCCAGCAGCCAAGATGAGCGAGTCCGTATGGGCTACACCTTC.

The rearrangement links TRBV5-1 to TRBJ1-3, with D unclear. The length of the CDR3 is 15 residues. The V gene's germline CDR1 is SGHRS and CDR2 YFSETQ. Trimming stripped 0 bases from V and 0 bases from J, with 7 bases between. The DNA of the CDR3 is TGCGCCAGCAGCTTGGTAGGGAGCTCTGGAAACACCATATATTTT. Translation: CASSLVGSSGNTIYF.

This chain joins TRBV18 and TRBJ2-3; TRBD2 is a possible D gene (5 bases). CDR1 and CDR2 from the germline V gene are KGHSH and LQKENI. This CDR3 has 16 residues. Trimming removed 0 bases at V and 0 bases at J, with 10 bases between. The CDR3 DNA reads TGTGCCAGCTCACCACCGAAGCGGACCAGCACAGATACGCAGTATTTT. Translated, it gives CASSPPKRTSTDTQYF.

The chain carries TRBV4-2 and TRBJ1-4; the D gene is possibly TRBD1 (6 bases). V was shortened by 2 bases and J by 8 bases, with 15 bases between the two germline ends. Germline assignment: CDR1 LGHNA and CDR2 YNFKEQ. The CDR3 length is 15 residues. The CDR3 loop reads CASSQTGTLPEKLFF. CDR3 in DNA: TGTGCCAGCAGCCAAACCGGGACATTACCAGAAAAACTGTTTTTT.

The chain couples TRBV27 to TRBJ2-1; 7 nucleotides match TRBD2. Trimming removed 0 bases from V and 4 bases from J; junction bases left unmatched: 6. Per the germline V gene, CDR1 is MNHEY and CDR2 is SMNVEV (reference sequence). The CDR3 runs to 16 residues. CDR3 nucleotides: TGTGCCAGCAGTTTATCGCCGGGACTACTTTACAATGAGCAGTTCTTC. This gives the protein CASSLSPGLLYNEQFF.

The V call is TRBV9, the J call TRBJ1-1; tentatively, D is TRBD1 (6 bases). The ends were cut back, 4 bases at V and 1 base at J, with 14 bases in the middle. Germline V gene data show CDR1 as SGDLS and CDR2 as YYNGEE. The CDR3 is made up of 15 amino acids. DNA of the CDR3: TGTGCCAGCAGCTCCAAAGCGGGGGCGAACACTGAAGCTTTCTTT. This encodes CASSSKAGANTEAFF. The variable domain in full, with the rest retrieved from reference TRBV9 and TRBJ1-1, is DSGVTQTPKHLITATGQRVTLRCSPRSGDLSVYWYQQSLDQGLQFLIQYYNGEERAKGNILERFSAQQFPDLHSELNLSSLELGDSALYFCASSSKAGANTEAFFGQGTRLTVV.

This clone has a single count. The chain links TRBV29-1 to TRBJ2-7; 14 bases are a match to TRBD2. Germline lookup yields CDR1 SQVTM and CDR2 ANQGSEA. Trimming at V came to 7 bases and at J to 5 bases, leaving 10 bases not matched to a gene. The CDR3 length is 15 residues. CDR3 protein: CSGGPGLAGVHEQYF. The CDR3, as DNA: TGCAGCGGCGGCCCGGGACTAGCGGGAGTCCACGAGCAGTACTTC.

The V call is TRBV9, the J call TRBJ2-7, with D possibly matching TRBD2 (5 bases). The CDR3 spans 15 residues. Deletions cut 0 bases from V and 2 bases from J, with 12 bases between. Germline CDR1 is SGDLS and CDR2 is YYNGEE. CDR3 residues: CASSVGAVITYEQYF. Here the CDR3 DNA reads TGTGCCAGCAGCGTAGGAGCGGTAATTACCTACGAGCAGTACTTC. Full variable domain (rest looked up from reference TRBV9 and TRBJ2-7): DSGVTQTPKHLITATGQRVTLRCSPRSGDLSVYWYQQSLDQGLQFLIQYYNGEERAKGNILERFSAQQFPDLHSELNLSSLELGDSALYFCASSVGAVITYEQYFGPGTRLTVT.

The table lists this clone with a count of one. This rearrangement joins TRBV6-5 to TRBJ2-3; 7 nucleotides line up with TRBD2. Germline lookup yields CDR1 MNHEY and CDR2 SVGAGI. Unmatched junction bases numbered 11, after V lost 6 bases and J lost 5 bases. This CDR3 contains 15 residues. The CDR3 nucleotides are TGTGCCAGCAGCTATTCTGGGACTACTGGAGATACGCAGTATTTT. The encoded protein is CASSYSGTTGDTQYF.

The V and J genes are TRBV13 and TRBJ2-4; 8 bases agree with TRBD1. The germline V gene encodes CDR1 PRHDT and CDR2 FYEKMQ (reference sequence). The J segment lost 6 bases and the V segment lost 5 bases, leaving 6 bases of the junction unmatched. The CDR3 is 14 residues long. The CDR3 here is CASSPSGQGNIQYF. The CDR3 coding sequence is TGTGCCAGCAGCCCCTCCGGACAGGGAAACATTCAGTACTTC.

This clone was observed a single time. V usage is TRBV7-2 and J usage is TRBJ2-7; tentatively, D is TRBD2 (5 bases). Trimming removed 6 bases from V and 2 bases from J, with 14 bases in between. Germline CDR1 and CDR2: SGHTA and FQGNSA. This CDR3 is 14 amino acids long. As DNA, the CDR3 is TGTGCCAGCAGGGGAGCACCGATCGCCTACGAGCAGTACTTC. Translation gives CASRGAPIAYEQYF.

The chain is built from TRBV30 and TRBJ1-2, with no clear D. V was shortened by 2 bases and J by 4 bases, with 20 bases between the two germline ends. Germline-derived CDR1 and CDR2 are GTSNPN and SVGIG (reference sequence). CDR3 length: 16 amino acids. CDR3 sequence: CAWSYPQYIPSYGYTF. The DNA for the CDR3 is TGTGCCTGGAGTTATCCTCAGTATATTCCCTCCTATGGCTACACCTTC.

The chain uses TRBV9 and TRBJ1-1, with TRBD1 identical over 11 bases. The germline V gene encodes CDR1 SGDLS and CDR2 YYNGEE. V shed 4 bases and J 11 bases; nucleotides not matched to a gene: 13. This CDR3 is built from 15 residues. CDR3 sequence (DNA): TGTGCCAGCAGCTTAACCGGGACAGGGGGGGCCGGGGCTTTCTTT. It yields the protein CASSLTGTGGAGAFF. Based on the CDR3 plus reference TRBV9 and TRBJ1-1, the full variable domain is DSGVTQTPKHLITATGQRVTLRCSPRSGDLSVYWYQQSLDQGLQFLIQYYNGEERAKGNILERFSAQQFPDLHSELNLSSLELGDSALYFCASSLTGTGGAGAFFGQGTRLTVV.

This clone was detected once. This CDR3 is CASSPQGPNYGYTF. The CDR3 DNA is TGCGCCAGCAGCCCCCAGGGCCCTAACTATGGCTACACCTTC. This sequence joins TRBV5-1 and TRBJ1-2; weak D call: TRBD1 (5 bases). The V gene lost 4 bases and the J gene lost 0 bases, with 10 bases spanning the gap. The CDR3 runs to 14 residues. CDR1 and CDR2 from the germline V gene are SGHRS and YFSETQ.

This clone was picked up a small number of times. This chain links TRBV18 with TRBJ1-3; D is uncertain. Germline values: CDR1 KGHSH, CDR2 LQKENI. The V gene lost 2 bases and the J gene lost 7 bases, with 15 bases spanning the gap. This CDR3 region has 15 residues. Here the CDR3 reads CASSPARTMGNTIYF. CDR3 nucleotides: TGTGCCAGCTCACCAGCCCGTACCATGGGCAACACCATATATTTT.

This chain uses TRBV19 with TRBJ2-2; D call uncertain. The CDR3 contains 14 residues. Germline loops: CDR1 LNHDA, CDR2 SQIVND (reference sequence). Trimming stripped 7 bases from V and 3 bases from J, with 12 bases between. CDR3 in amino acids: CASKRVSDTGELFF. The CDR3 DNA is TGTGCCAGTAAACGAGTTTCGGACACCGGGGAGCTGTTTTTT.

The rearrangement uses TRBV11-3 and TRBJ2-1, with 10 bases matching TRBD1. J was trimmed by 8 bases and V by 5 bases; bases with no gene match: 6. Germline V gene lookup returns CDR1 SGHNT and CDR2 YENEEA. This CDR3 region has 14 residues. CDR3: CASSGGQGLDEQFF. The CDR3 DNA sequence: TGTGCCAGCAGCGGGGGACAGGGGCTGGATGAGCAGTTCTTC.

The chain couples TRBV6-5 to TRBJ2-1; possibly TRBD1 for D (5 bases). The CDR3 has 15 amino acids. CDR1 MNHEY and CDR2 SVGAGI come from the germline V gene. The V and J ends lost 2 bases and 10 bases respectively, with 18 bases between them. The CDR3 sequence is CASSYRLASGREQFF. CDR3 nucleotide sequence: TGTGCCAGCAGTTACCGGCTCGCCTCAGGGCGGGAGCAGTTCTTC.

This chain joins TRBV5-6 and TRBJ2-3, with D unresolved. Germline V gene lookup returns CDR1 SGHDT and CDR2 YYEEEE. The germline V and J ends were trimmed by 4 bases and 4 bases, with 10 bases remaining between them. The CDR3 is made up of 13 amino acids. The CDR3 DNA reads as TGTGCCAGCAGCATACCCCGGGCAGATACGCAGTATTTT. Its translation: CASSIPRADTQYF.

V and J are TRBV6-1 and TRBJ1-5; D gene uncertain. Trimming removed 3 bases from V and 1 base from J, with 10 bases in between. The length of the CDR3 is 15 residues. Germline V gene lookup returns CDR1 MNHNS and CDR2 SASEGT. CDR3 nucleotides: TGTGCCAGCAGTGAGCCGGTCTTCAGCAATCAGCCCCAGCATTTT. It specifies CASSEPVFSNQPQHF.

The chain carries TRBV7-3 and TRBJ2-1, with TRBD1 matching 9 bases. The J segment lost 7 bases and the V segment lost 5 bases, leaving 3 bases of the junction unmatched. CDR3 length: 13 residues. Germline-derived CDR1 and CDR2 are SGHTA and FQGTGA. Here the CDR3 DNA reads TGTGCCAGCAGCAAAGGACAGGGGAATGAGCAGTTCTTC. This sequence encodes CASSKGQGNEQFF.

This chain connects TRBV19 to TRBJ2-2, with TRBD2 matching over 7 bases. With 3 bases clipped from V and 7 bases from J, the junction kept 14 bases outside the gene matches. CDR1 LNHDA and CDR2 SQIVND come from the germline V gene (reference sequence). The CDR3 extends over 17 amino acids. This CDR3 reads CASSISVTSFKFGELFF. For the CDR3, the DNA is TGTGCCAGTAGTATTAGCGTGACTAGCTTTAAATTCGGGGAGCTGTTTTTT.